Below, 17 T cell receptor beta chains from the same sample are listed, as sequenced in a study of Graves' ophthalmopathy and Graves' hyperthyroidism. RNA transcripts were the source from which TCR beta CDR3 regions were amplified. The workflow started with a first-round RT-PCR run with HTBI primers and then moved on to a second-round multiplex PCR. TCRdb fed the multiplex PCR reads into MiXCR, producing one record per CDR3 protein. The sample holds around 1.1 million distinct CDR3 sequences, less than 45% seen once. The sequenced sample consisted of peripheral blood or thyroid tissue (not recorded which). The receptors shown here come from an adult man with Graves' hyperthyroidism.

This clonotype has just a few counts. The rearrangement uses TRBV7-9 and TRBJ2-7; 7 positions match TRBD1. The CDR3 is 13 amino acids. CDR1 is SEHNR and CDR2 is FQNEAQ in the germline V gene (reference sequence). The CDR3 nucleotides read TGTGATCAGGGGGACACCAGCTCCTACGAGCAGTACTTC. Encoded protein: CDQGDTSSYEQYF.

This clonotype has at least ten counts. This chain uses TRBV4-2 with TRBJ2-5, with 7 bases matching TRBD2. With V trimmed by 2 bases and J by 1 base, 1 base remained unmatched. The germline V gene has CDR1 LGHNA and CDR2 YNFKEQ. This CDR3 comprises 14 residues. CDR3 residues: CASSQQRGQETQYF. CDR3 in DNA: TGTGCCAGCAGCCAACAGCGGGGCCAAGAGACCCAGTACTTC.

This clonotype has ten or more counts. The chain uses TRBV7-2 and TRBJ1-3; a weak D match, TRBD1 (5 bases). Germline V gives CDR1 SGHTA, CDR2 FQGNSA. With 5 bases removed from V and 0 bases from J, the gap between germline ends came to 17 bases. The CDR3 spans 17 residues. CDR3: CASSPQAGSRSGNTIYF. CDR3 coding DNA: TGTGCCAGCAGCCCACAGGCGGGCTCCCGCTCTGGAAACACCATATATTTT.

Points on this clonotype: Being one base from a much bigger clone, this may be a read error. This chain links TRBV9 with TRBJ2-7, with D tentatively TRBD2 (7 bases). CDR3 length: 14 residues. The germline CDR1 and CDR2 sequences are SGDLS and YYNGEE. Here the CDR3 DNA reads TGTACCAGCAGCGTAGGGGGGGACTCCTACGAGCAGTACTTC. Translating gives CTSSVGGDSYEQYF.

This clonotype showed up many times. The chain uses TRBV7-2 and TRBJ1-3; D might be TRBD1 (5 bases). The CDR3 covers 16 residues. Trimming cost V 4 bases and J 2 bases, with 15 bases left between them. In germline, CDR1 is SGHTA, CDR2 FQGNSA. CDR3 nucleotides: TGTGCCAGCAGCTACCCCCCAGGGCAGACTGGAAACACCATATATTTT. Translated, it gives CASSYPPGQTGNTIYF. Based on the CDR3 plus reference TRBV7-2 and TRBJ1-3, the full variable domain is GAGVSQSPSNKVTEKGKDVELRCDPISGHTALYWYRQSLGQGLEFLIYFQGNSAPDKSGLPSDRFSAERTGGSVSTLTIQRTQQEDSAVYLCASSYPPGQTGNTIYFGEGSWLTVV.

The table lists this clonotype with many counts. The chain carries TRBV19 and TRBJ1-2; TRBD1 aligns across 9 bases. CDR3 size: 14 residues. Germline V gene lookup returns CDR1 LNHDA and CDR2 SQIVND (reference sequence). Unmatched junction bases numbered 9, after V lost 9 bases and J lost 4 bases. The CDR3 region is CASSPGTGPYGYTF. In DNA form, the CDR3 reads TGTGCCAGCAGCCCCGGGACAGGGCCCTATGGCTACACCTTC.

This clonotype has ten or more counts. V is TRBV5-5 and J is TRBJ2-5; 8 bases match TRBD2. This CDR3 contains 16 residues. J gave up 4 bases and V 4 bases, and 12 bases lay outside the gene matches. Looked up from germline, CDR1 is SGHKS and CDR2 is YYEKEE (reference sequence). The CDR3: CASSTGLAGVGETQYF. CDR3 sequence (DNA): TGTGCCAGCAGCACCGGACTAGCCGGAGTAGGAGAGACCCAGTACTTC.

A single count supports this clonotype. V and J are TRBV5-6 and TRBJ2-7; 11 bases are shared with TRBD2. CDR3 size: 14 residues. Trimming took 10 bases from V and 0 from J; bases not matched to a gene: 6. Germline CDR1 SGHDT, CDR2 YYEEEE. The CDR3 coding sequence is TGTGCCTGGCGTAGCGGGAGGGCCTCCTACGAGCAGTACTTC. Protein product: CAWRSGRASYEQYF. Full variable domain (remainder filled in from reference TRBV5-6 and TRBJ2-7): DAGVTQSPTHLIKTRGQQVTLRCSPKSGHDTVSWYQQALGQGPQFIFQYYEEEERQRGNFPDRFSGHQFPNYSSELNVNALLLGDSALYLCAWRSGRASYEQYFGPGTRLTVT.

The sample holds many counts of this clonotype. The rearrangement links TRBV25-1 to TRBJ1-2; D is perhaps TRBD1 (5 bases). The length of the CDR3 is 14 residues. Germline V gene sequence: CDR1 MGHDK, CDR2 SYGVNS. V was pared by 0 bases and J by 7 bases, with 12 bases between. DNA of the CDR3: TGTGCCAGCAGTGAATATTCGGGGACGGGTGGCTACACCTTC. This gives the protein CASSEYSGTGGYTF.

The V gene is TRBV10-3, the J gene TRBJ1-2, with 9 bases matching TRBD1. CDR1 and CDR2 (germline): ENHRY, SYGVKD. The V segment lost 4 bases and the J segment 6 bases; nucleotides outside the gene matches: 6. The CDR3 sequence is 14 residues long. The CDR3, as DNA: TGTGCCATCAGTGGGGGACAGGGTTTCGATGGCTACACCTTC. It yields the protein CAISGGQGFDGYTF.

The chain combines TRBV7-9 with TRBJ2-2, with no clear D. Trimming took off 5 bases at V and 1 base at J, with 8 bases between the two ends. CDR3 length: 14 residues. The germline gives CDR1 SEHNR, CDR2 FQNEAQ (reference sequence). CDR3 loop: CASSPNQNTGELFF. CDR3 sequence (DNA): TGTGCCAGCAGCCCGAACCAGAACACCGGGGAGCTGTTTTTT.

This clonotype was seen only a few times. One end of the junction does not line up with germline, which may come from a read error. The V call is TRBV3-1, the J call TRBJ2-6; maybe TRBD2 (5 bases). In germline, CDR1 is LGHDT, CDR2 YNNKEL (reference sequence). This CDR3 region has 13 residues. CDR3 sequence (DNA): TGTGCCAGCAGCCAATTGCGGGCCGACGTCCTGACTTTC. Its protein product is CASSQLRADVLTF.

On this clonotype itself: This may arise from a read error, as a much more abundant clone is one base away. V gene TRBV5-1 combines with J gene TRBJ1-1; the match to TRBD1 covers 8 bases. There are 15 residues in the CDR3. V shed 0 bases, J shed 4 bases, and the junction held 5 bases outside the gene matches. The germline V gene encodes CDR1 SGHRS and CDR2 YFSETQ. In DNA form, the CDR3 reads TGCGCCAGCAGCTTGGAGGCAGGGGGCTTCACTGAAGCTTTCTTT. This gives the protein CASSLEAGGFTEAFF.

V gene TRBV5-1 combines with J gene TRBJ1-2; TRBD1 might be the D (6 bases). This CDR3 contains 14 residues. V was pared by 0 bases and J by 4 bases, with 10 bases between. CDR1 and CDR2 (germline): SGHRS, YFSETQ. DNA of the CDR3: TGCGCCAGCAGCTTGGGGACAGCCCTCTATGGCTACACCTTC. Translated, it gives CASSLGTALYGYTF. Looking up the rest from reference TRBV5-1 and TRBJ1-2 gives the full variable domain: KAGVTQTPRYLIKTRGQQVTLSCSPISGHRSVSWYQQTPGQGLQFLFEYFSETQRNKGNFPGRFSGRQFSNSRSEMNVSTLELGDSALYLCASSLGTALYGYTFGSGTRLTVV.

There are many counts of this clonotype. The chain links TRBV19 to TRBJ1-5, with 7 bases lining up with TRBD1. The CDR3 extends over 14 amino acids. J lost 4 bases, V lost 10 bases, and 10 bases had no gene match. Germline loops: CDR1 LNHDA, CDR2 SQIVND (reference sequence). The CDR3 DNA is TGTGCCACCACGACGACAGGGTTTAATCAGCCCCAGCATTTT. This sequence encodes CATTTTGFNQPQHF.

As regards this clonotype: This may arise from a read error, as a much more abundant clone is one base away. V and J are TRBV5-1 and TRBJ2-5; 7 bases match TRBD1. CDR3 length: 14 amino acids. The V gene's germline CDR1 is SGHRS and CDR2 YFSETQ. Trimming removed 2 bases from V and 3 bases from J; junction bases left unmatched: 4. The CDR3 here is CASSFGTVEETQYF. The CDR3, as DNA: TGCGCCAGCAGCTTCGGGACAGTCGAAGAGACCCAGTACTTC.

In regard to this clonotype: Mismatch with germline at one junction end may stem from a read error. CDR3 bases: TGTGCCAGCAGTTTGGGACAATCAGGGGGGGCTGGTGAAAAACTGTTTTTT. Its translation: CASSLGQSGGAGEKLFF. The rearrangement joins TRBV5-4 to TRBJ1-4; 7 nucleotides match TRBD1. From germline, CDR1 is SGHNT and CDR2 YYREEE (reference sequence). The length of the CDR3 is 17 residues.